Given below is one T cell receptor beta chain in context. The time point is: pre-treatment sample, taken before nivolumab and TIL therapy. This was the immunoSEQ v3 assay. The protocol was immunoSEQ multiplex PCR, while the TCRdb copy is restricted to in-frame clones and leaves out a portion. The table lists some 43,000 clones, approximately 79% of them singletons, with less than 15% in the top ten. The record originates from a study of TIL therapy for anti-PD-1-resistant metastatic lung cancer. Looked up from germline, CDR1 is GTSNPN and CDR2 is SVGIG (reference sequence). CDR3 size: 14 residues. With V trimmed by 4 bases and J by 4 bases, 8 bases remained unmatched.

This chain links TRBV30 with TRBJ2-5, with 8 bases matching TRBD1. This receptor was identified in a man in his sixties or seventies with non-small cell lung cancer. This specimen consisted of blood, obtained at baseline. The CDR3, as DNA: TGTGCCTGGAAAGGGGACAGGAAGGGAGAGACCCAGTACTTC. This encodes CAWKGDRKGETQYF.